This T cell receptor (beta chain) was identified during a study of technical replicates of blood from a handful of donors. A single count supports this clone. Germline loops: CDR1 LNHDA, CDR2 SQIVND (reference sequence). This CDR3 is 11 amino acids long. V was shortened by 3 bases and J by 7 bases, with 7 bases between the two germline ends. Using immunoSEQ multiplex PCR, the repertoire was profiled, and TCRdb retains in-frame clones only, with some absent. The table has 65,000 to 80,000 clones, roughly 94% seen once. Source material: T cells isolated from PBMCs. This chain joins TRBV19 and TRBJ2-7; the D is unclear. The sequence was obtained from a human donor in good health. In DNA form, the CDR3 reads TGTGCCAGTAGTATCGGTCATGAGCAGTACTTC. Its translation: CASSIGHEQYF.